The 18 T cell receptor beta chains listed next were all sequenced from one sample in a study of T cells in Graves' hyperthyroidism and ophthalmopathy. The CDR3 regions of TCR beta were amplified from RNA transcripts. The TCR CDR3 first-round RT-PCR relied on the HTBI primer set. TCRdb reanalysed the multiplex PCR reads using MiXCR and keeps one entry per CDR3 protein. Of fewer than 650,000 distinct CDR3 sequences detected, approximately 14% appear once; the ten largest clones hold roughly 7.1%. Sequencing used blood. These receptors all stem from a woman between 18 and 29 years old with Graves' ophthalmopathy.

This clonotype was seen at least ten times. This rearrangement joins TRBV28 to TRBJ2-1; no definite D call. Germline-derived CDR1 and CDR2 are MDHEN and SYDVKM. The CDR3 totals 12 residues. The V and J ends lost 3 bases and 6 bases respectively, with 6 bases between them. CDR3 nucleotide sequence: TGTGCCAGCAGTTTCGGGCCCAATGAGCAGTTCTTC. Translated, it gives CASSFGPNEQFF.

CDR3 sequence reads: CSARGGSGNSYEQYF. The CDR3 coding sequence is TGCAGTGCCCGAGGTGGTAGCGGGAACTCCTACGAGCAGTACTTC. The genes are TRBV20-1 and TRBJ2-7; 8 bases align to TRBD2. Trimming took 6 bases from V and 0 from J; bases not matched to a gene: 10. This CDR3 contains 15 residues. CDR1 and CDR2 (germline): DFQATT, SNEGSKA (reference sequence).

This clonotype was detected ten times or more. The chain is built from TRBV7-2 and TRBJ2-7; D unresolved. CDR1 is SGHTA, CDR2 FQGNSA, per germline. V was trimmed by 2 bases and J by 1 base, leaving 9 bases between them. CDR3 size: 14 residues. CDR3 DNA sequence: TGTGCCAGCAGCTTATTCACGTATTCCTACGAGCAGTACTTC. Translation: CASSLFTYSYEQYF.

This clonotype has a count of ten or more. CDR3 in DNA: TGTGCCAGCAGTTACTTCGGCCAGGGGAAAGAGACCCAGTACTTC. Protein sequence: CASSYFGQGKETQYF. The chain has TRBV6-6 and TRBJ2-5, with a tentative D call TRBD1 (6 bases). Trimming took 1 base from V and 3 from J, leaving 12 bases between them. This CDR3 spans 15 amino acids. Germline V gives CDR1 MNHNY, CDR2 SVGAGI (reference sequence).

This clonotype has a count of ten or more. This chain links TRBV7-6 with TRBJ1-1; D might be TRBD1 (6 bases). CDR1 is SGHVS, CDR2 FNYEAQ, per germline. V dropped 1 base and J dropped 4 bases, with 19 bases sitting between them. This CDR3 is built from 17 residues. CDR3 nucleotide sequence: TGTGCCAGCAGCTTAGGGTCGGGGGGCGCCGGAATCACTGAAGCTTTCTTT. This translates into CASSLGSGGAGITEAFF.

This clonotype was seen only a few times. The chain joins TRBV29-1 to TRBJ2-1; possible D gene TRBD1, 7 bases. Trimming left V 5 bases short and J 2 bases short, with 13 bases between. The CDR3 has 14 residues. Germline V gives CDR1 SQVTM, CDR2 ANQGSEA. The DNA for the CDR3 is TGCAGCGTTTTCCCAGGGGGGACCTACAATGAGCAGTTCTTC. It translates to CSVFPGGTYNEQFF.

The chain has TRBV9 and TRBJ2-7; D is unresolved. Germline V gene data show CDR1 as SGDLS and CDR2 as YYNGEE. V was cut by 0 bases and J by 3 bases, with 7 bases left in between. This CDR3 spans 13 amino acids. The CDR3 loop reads CASSVGHNYEQYF. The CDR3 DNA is TGTGCCAGCAGCGTAGGGCACAACTACGAGCAGTACTTC.

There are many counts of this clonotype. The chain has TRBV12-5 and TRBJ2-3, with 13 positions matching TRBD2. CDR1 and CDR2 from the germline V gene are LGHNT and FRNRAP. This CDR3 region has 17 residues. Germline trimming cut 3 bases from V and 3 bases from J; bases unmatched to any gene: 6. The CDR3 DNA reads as TGTGCTAGTGGTTTCGGACTAGCGGGAGTCGGGACAGATACGCAGTATTTT. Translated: CASGFGLAGVGTDTQYF.

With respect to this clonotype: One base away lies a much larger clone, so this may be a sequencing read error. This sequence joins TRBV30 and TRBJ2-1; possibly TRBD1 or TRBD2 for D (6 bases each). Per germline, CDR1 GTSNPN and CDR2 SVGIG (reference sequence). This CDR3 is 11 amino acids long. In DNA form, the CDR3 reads TGTGCCTGGAGTCAGGGGACTGAGCGGTTCTTC. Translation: CAWSQGTERFF.

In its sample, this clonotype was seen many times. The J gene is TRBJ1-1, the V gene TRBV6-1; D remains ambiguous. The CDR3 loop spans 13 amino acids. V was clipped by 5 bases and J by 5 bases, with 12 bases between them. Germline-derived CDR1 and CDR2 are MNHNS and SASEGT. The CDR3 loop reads CASSPGPRTEAFF. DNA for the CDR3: TGTGCCAGCAGTCCCGGACCGCGGACTGAAGCTTTCTTT.

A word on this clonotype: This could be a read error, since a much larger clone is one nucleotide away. Here the CDR3 reads CASRSGTSGKASYEQYF. CDR3 DNA: TGTGCCAGCAGGTCCGGGACTAGCGGGAAGGCCTCCTACGAGCAGTACTTC. V is TRBV12-3 or TRBV12-4 and J is TRBJ2-7, with 13 nucleotides matching TRBD2. Trimming took 6 bases from V and 0 from J; bases not matched to a gene: 8. The CDR3 contains 17 residues.

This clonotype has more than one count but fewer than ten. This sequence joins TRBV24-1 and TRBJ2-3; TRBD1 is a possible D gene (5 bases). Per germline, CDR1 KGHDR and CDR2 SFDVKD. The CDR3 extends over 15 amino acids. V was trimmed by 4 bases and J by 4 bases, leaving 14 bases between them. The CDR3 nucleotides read TGTGCCACCAGTGAGAGACAGTACCTAGCAGATACGCAGTATTTT. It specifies CATSERQYLADTQYF.

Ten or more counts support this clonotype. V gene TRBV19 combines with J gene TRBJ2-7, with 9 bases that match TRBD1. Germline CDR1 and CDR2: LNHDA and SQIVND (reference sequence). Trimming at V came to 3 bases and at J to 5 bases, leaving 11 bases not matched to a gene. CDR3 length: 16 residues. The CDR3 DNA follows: TGTGCCAGTAGTATGATCGACGGGACAGGGTACCACGAGCAGTACTTC. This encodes CASSMIDGTGYHEQYF.

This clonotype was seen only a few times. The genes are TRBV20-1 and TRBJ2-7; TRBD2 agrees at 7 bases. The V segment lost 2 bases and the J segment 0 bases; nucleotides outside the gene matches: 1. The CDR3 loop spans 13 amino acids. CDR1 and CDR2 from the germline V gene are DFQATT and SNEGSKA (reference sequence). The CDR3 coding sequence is TGCAGTGCTAGAACTAGCGTCTCCTACGAGCAGTACTTC. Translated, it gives CSARTSVSYEQYF.

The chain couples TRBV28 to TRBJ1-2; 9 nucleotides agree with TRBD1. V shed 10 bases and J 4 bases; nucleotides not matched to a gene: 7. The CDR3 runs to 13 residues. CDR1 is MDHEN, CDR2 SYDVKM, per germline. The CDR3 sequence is CATTGGAGYGYTF. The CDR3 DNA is TGTGCCACAACAGGGGGCGCAGGCTATGGCTACACCTTC.

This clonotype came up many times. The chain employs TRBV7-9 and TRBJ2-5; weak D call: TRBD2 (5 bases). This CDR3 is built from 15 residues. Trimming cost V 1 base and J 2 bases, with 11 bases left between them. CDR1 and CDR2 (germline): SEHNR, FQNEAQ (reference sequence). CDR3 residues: CASSLGAGGQETQYF. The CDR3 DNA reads TGTGCCAGCAGCTTAGGGGCGGGCGGGCAAGAGACCCAGTACTTC.

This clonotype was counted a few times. CDR3 coding DNA: TGTGCCAGCAATCGACCCGAAGGGGACAGAAAAAAAAAGAGCAATCAGCCCCAGCATTTT. Translation: CASNRPEGDRKKKSNQPQHF. The chain employs TRBV6-6 and TRBJ1-5; 7 nucleotides align to TRBD1. Germline loops: CDR1 MNHNY, CDR2 SVGAGI (reference sequence). The CDR3 loop spans 20 amino acids. The J segment lost 1 base and the V segment lost 7 bases, leaving 22 bases of the junction unmatched.

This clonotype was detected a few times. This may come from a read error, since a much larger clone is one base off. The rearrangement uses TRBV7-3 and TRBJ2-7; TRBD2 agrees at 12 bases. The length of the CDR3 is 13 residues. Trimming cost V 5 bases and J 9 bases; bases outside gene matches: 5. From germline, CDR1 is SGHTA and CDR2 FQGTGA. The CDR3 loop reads CASSLAGGSGQYF. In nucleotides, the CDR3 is TGTGCCAGCAGCCTAGCGGGAGGGAGCGGGCAGTACTTC. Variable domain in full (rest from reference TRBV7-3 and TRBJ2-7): GAGVSQTPSNKVTEKGKYVELRCDPISGHTALYWYRQSLGQGPEFLIYFQGTGAADDSGLPNDRFFAVRPEGSVSTLKIQRTERGDSAVYLCASSLAGGSGQYFGPGTRLTVT.